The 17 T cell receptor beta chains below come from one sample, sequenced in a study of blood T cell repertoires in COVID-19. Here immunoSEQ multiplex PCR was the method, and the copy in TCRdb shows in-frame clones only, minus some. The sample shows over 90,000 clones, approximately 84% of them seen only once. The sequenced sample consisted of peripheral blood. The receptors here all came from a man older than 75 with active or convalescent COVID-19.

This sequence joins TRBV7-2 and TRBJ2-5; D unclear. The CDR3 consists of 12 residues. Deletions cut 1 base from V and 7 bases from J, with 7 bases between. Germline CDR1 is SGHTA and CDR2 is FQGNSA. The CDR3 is CASSLVVGTQYF. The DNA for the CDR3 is TGTGCCAGCAGCTTAGTAGTTGGGACCCAGTACTTC.

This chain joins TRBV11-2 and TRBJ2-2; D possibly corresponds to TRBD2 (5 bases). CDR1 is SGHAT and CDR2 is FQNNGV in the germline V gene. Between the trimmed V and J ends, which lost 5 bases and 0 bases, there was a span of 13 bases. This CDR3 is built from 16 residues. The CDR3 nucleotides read TGTGCCAGCAGCCCACTAGACGGCCCGAACACCGGGGAGCTGTTTTTT. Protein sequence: CASSPLDGPNTGELFF.

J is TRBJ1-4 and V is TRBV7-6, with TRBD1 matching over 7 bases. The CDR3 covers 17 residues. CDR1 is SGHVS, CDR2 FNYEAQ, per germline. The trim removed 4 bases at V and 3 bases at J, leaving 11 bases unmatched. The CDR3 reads CASSSKRPTGSNEKLFF. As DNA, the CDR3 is TGTGCCAGCAGCTCAAAGAGACCGACAGGGTCTAATGAAAAACTGTTTTTT.

CDR3 bases: TGCAGTGCTAGTTCCTTTGGGCTAGCCGAGGTGGCAGATACGCAGTATTTT. Translating gives CSASSFGLAEVADTQYF. This rearrangement joins TRBV20-1 to TRBJ2-3, with D maybe TRBD2 (5 bases). The CDR3 loop spans 17 amino acids. Trimming took 3 bases from V and 4 from J, leaving 23 bases between them. Per the germline V gene, CDR1 is DFQATT and CDR2 is SNEGSKA (reference sequence).

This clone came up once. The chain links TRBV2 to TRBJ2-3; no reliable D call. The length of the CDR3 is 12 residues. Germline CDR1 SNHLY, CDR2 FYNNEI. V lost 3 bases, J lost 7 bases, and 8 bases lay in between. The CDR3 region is CASSELPYTQYF. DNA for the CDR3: TGTGCCAGCAGTGAGCTACCCTATACGCAGTATTTT. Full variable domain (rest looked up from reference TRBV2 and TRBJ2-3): EPEVTQTPSHQVTQMGQEVILRCVPISNHLYFYWYRQILGQKVEFLVSFYNNEISEKSEIFDDQFSVERPDGSNFTLKIRSTKLEDSAMYFCASSELPYTQYFGPGTRLTVL.

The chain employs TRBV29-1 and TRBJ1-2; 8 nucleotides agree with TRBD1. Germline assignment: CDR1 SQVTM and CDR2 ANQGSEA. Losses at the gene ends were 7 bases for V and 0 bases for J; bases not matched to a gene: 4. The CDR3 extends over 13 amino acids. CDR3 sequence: CSGGQAANYGYTF. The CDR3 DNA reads TGCAGCGGGGGACAGGCAGCTAACTATGGCTACACCTTC.

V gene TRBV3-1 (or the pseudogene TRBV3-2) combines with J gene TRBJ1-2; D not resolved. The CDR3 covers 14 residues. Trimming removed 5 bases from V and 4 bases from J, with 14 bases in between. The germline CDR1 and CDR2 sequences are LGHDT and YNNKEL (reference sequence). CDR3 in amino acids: CASSLAPQSYGYTF. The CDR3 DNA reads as TGTGCCAGCAGCTTAGCCCCCCAGAGCTATGGCTACACCTTC.

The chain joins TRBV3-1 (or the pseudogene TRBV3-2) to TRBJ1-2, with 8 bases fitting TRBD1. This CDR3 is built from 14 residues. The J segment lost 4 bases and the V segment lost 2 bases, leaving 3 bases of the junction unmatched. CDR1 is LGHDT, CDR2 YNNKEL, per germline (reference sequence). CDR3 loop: CASSQFRGPYGYTF. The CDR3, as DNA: TGTGCCAGCAGCCAATTCAGGGGGCCCTATGGCTACACCTTC.

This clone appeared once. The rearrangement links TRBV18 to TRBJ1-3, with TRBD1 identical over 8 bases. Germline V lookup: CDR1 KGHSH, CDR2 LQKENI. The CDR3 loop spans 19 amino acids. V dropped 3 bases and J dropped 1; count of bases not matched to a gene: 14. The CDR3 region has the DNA TGTGCCAGCTCACCGTCAACAGGGGGGTATACGAGATCTGGAAACACCATATATTTT. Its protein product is CASSPSTGGYTRSGNTIYF.

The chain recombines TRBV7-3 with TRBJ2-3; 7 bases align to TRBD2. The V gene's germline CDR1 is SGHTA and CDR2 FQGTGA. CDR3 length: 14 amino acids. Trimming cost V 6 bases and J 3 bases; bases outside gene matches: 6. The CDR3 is CASSLAGNTDTQYF. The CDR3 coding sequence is TGTGCCAGCAGTTTAGCGGGTAATACAGATACGCAGTATTTT.

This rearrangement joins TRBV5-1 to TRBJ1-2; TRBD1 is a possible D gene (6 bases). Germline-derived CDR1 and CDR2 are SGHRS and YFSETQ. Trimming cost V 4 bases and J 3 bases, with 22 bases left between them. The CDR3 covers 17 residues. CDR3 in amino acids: CASSTGSGTQSHYGYTF. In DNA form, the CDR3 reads TGCGCCAGCAGCACGGGCAGCGGGACACAGAGCCACTATGGCTACACCTTC.

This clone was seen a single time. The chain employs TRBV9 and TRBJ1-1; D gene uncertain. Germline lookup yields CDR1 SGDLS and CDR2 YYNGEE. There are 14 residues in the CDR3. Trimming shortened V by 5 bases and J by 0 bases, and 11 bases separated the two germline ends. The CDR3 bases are TGTGCCAGCAGTCTAGGGAGCATGAACACTGAAGCTTTCTTT. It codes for CASSLGSMNTEAFF.

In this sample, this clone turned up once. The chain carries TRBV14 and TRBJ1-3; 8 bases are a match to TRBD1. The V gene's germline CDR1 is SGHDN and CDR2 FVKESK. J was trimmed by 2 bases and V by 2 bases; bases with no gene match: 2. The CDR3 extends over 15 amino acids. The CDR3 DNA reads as TGTGCCAGCAGCCAACTACAGGGGGCTGGAAACACCATATATTTT. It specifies CASSQLQGAGNTIYF.

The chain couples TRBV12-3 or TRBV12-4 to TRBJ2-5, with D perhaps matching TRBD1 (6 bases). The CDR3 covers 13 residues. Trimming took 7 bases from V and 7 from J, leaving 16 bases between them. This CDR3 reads CASTATGEWTQYF. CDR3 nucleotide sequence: TGTGCCAGCACCGCGACAGGAGAGTGGACCCAGTACTTC.

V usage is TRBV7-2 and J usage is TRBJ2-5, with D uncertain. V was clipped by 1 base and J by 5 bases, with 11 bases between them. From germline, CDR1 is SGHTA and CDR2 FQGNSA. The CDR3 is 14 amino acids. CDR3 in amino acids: CASSLVPSIETQYF. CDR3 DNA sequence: TGTGCCAGCAGCTTAGTTCCCTCTATTGAGACCCAGTACTTC.

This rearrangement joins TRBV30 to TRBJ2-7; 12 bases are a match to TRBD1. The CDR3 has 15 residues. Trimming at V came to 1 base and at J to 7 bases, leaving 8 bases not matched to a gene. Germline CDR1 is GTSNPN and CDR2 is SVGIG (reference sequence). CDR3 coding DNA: TGTGCCTGGAGTGAACCGGGACAGGGGGCGGGAGAGCAGTACTTC. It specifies CAWSEPGQGAGEQYF.

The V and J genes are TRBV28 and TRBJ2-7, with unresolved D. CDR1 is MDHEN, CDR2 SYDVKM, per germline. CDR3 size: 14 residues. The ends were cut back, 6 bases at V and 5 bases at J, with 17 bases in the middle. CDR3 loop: CASRIPGSRDEQYF. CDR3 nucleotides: TGTGCCAGCAGGATACCGGGTTCCCGGGACGAGCAGTACTTC. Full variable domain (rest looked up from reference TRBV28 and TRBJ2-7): DVKVTQSSRYLVKRTGEKVFLECVQDMDHENMFWYRQDPGLGLRLIYFSYDVKMKEKGDIPEGYSVSREKKERFSLILESASTNQTSMYLCASRIPGSRDEQYFGPGTRLTVT.